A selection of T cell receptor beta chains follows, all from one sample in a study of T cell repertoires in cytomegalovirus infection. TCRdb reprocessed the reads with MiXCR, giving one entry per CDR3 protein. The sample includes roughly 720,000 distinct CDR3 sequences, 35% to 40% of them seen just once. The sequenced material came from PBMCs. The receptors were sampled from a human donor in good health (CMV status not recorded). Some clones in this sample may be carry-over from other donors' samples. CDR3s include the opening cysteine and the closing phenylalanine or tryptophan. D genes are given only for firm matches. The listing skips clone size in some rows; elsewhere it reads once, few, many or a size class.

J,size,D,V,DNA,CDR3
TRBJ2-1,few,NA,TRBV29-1,TGCAGCGTTGAGATGGGGGCCAATGAGCAGTTCTTC,CSVEMGANEQFF
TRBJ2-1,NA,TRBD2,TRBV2,TGTGCCAGCAGTTCCCAGCCTAGCGGGAGGGGCGTTGAGCAGTTCTTC,CASSSQPSGRGVEQFF
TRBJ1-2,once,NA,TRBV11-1,TGTGCCAGCAGCCTCCCTCCAGACTATGGCTACACCTTC,CASSLPPDYGYTF
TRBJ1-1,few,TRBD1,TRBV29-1,TGCAGCGTGGCACAGGGGGCTGAAGCTTTCTTT,CSVAQGAEAFF
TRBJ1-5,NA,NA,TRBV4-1,TGCGCCAGCAGCCAAGACGCTGTGGGGCAGCCCCAGCATTTT,CASSQDAVGQPQHF
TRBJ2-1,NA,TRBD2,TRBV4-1,TGCGCCAGCAGCCCTCTGACTAGCGGGGGCTACAATGAGCAGTTCTTC,CASSPLTSGGYNEQFF
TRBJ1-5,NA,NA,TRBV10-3,TGTGCCAGCCAGGGGCCCGATAGCAATCAGCCCCAGCATTTT,CASQGPDSNQPQHF
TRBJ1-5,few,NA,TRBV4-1,TGCGCCAGCAGCCAAGAAGGGCAGGGGCATCAGCCCCAGCATTTT,CASSQEGQGHQPQHF
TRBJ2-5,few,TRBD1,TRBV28,TGTGCCAGTCAGATGGACAGGGGGATAAAGACCCAGTACTTC,CASQMDRGIKTQYF
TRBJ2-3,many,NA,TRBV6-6,TGTGCCAGCAGTTACTCTGGTAGCACAGATACGCAGTATTTT,CASSYSGSTDTQYF
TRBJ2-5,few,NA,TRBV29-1,TGCAGCGTTGCAAGGGAGCCGGAGACCCAGTACTTC,CSVAREPETQYF
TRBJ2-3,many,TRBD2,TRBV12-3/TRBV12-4,TGTGCCAGCAGTTTAGGACTAGCGGACACAGATACGCAGTATTTT,CASSLGLADTDTQYF
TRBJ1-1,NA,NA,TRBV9,TGTGCCAGCAGCGCATTCAAGAACACTGAAGCTTTCTTT,CASSAFKNTEAFF
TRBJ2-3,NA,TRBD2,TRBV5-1,TGCGCCAGCAGCTTACTAGCGGGAGTCCCAGATACGCAGTATTTT,CASSLLAGVPDTQYF
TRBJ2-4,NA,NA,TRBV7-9,TGTGCCAGCAGCTTTGTTAATTATGAGAAGCAGAACTCTCTAGCCAAAAACATTCAGTACTTC,CASSFVNYEKQNSLAKNIQYF
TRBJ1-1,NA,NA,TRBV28,TGTGCCAGCAGTTTATGTGGGACTGAAGCTTTCTTT,CASSLCGTEAFF
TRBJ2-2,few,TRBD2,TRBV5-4,TGTGCCAGCAGCTTCAGCGGGAGGGTCACCGGGGAGCTGTTTTTT,CASSFSGRVTGELFF
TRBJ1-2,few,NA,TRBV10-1,TGCGCCAGCAGTGATGGGAGTAACTATGGCTACACCTTC,CASSDGSNYGYTF
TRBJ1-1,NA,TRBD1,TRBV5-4,TGTGCCAGCAGTTACCAGAAGGGGGCAGGCACTGAAGCTTTCTTT,CASSYQKGAGTEAFF
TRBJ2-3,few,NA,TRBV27,TGTGCCAGCAGTGCCACCCCGGGACTGGACACAGATACGCAGTATTTT,CASSATPGLDTDTQYF
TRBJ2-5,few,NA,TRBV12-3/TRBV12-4,TGTGCCAGCAGTACCCAAGGGGAGACCCAGTACTTC,CASSTQGETQYF
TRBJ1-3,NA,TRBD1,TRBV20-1,TGCAGTGCTGATACTACGACAGGGGATGGAAACACCATATATTTT,CSADTTTGDGNTIYF
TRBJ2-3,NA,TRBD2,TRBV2,TGTGCCAGCAGTGTGTCCAAGACTAGCGGGATGTCAGATACGCAGTATTTT,CASSVSKTSGMSDTQYF
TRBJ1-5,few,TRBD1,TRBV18,TGTGCCAGCTCACACAGGGGGATCAATCAGCCCCAGCATTTT,CASSHRGINQPQHF
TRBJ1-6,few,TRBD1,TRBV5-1,TGCGCCAGCAGCTTGGTCGGGACAGGGGCTAATTCACCCCTCCACTTT,CASSLVGTGANSPLHF
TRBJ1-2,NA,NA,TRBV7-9,TGTGCCAGCAGCTTAGCCCGCCAGGGTCGTGGCTACACCTTC,CASSLARQGRGYTF
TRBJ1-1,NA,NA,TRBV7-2,TGTGCCAGCAGCCCACAGCTTTTGAACACTGAAGCTTTCTTT,CASSPQLLNTEAFF
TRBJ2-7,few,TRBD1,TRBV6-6,TGTGCCAGCAGTTACGTTGTGGGACAGGGGGTCAACGAGCAGTACTTC,CASSYVVGQGVNEQYF
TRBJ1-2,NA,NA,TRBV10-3,TGTGCCATCAGTGACGGACGAGCGGATGGCTACACCTTC,CAISDGRADGYTF
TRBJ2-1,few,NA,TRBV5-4,TGTGCCAGCAGCTTGGACTACGAGCAGTTCTTC,CASSLDYEQFF
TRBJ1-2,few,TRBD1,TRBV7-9,TGTGCCAGCAGCTCACCGGGACAGGGAGAATATGGCTACACCTTC,CASSSPGQGEYGYTF
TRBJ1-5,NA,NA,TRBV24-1,TGTGCCACCAGTGATTTTTACAGGGATCAGCCCCAGCATTTT,CATSDFYRDQPQHF
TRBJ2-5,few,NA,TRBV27,TGTGCCAGCAGTCCCAGAGCGTCCGGGACAACGTACCAAGAGACCCAGTACTTC,CASSPRASGTTYQETQYF
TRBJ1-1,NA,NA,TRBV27,TGTGCCAGCAGCCGCAACTCCGCCACGCGTGACACTGAAGCTTTCTTT,CASSRNSATRDTEAFF
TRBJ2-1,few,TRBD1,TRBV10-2,TGCGCCAGCACACGTCGGGGACAGGGCGGCCATGAGCAGTTCTTC,CASTRRGQGGHEQFF
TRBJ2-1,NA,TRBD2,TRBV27,TGTGCCAGCAGTCCCCCCCTACTAGCGGGAGTTAAACATGAGCAGTTCTTC,CASSPPLLAGVKHEQFF
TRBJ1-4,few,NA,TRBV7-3,TGTGCCAGCAGCCGCTCGGGGGCGGCTAATGAAAAACTGTTTTTT,CASSRSGAANEKLFF
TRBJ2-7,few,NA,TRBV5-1,TGCGCCAGCAGCTTGGCCGCAGACCTCTACGAGCAGTACTTC,CASSLAADLYEQYF
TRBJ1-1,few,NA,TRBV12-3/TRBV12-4,TGTGCCAGCAGTTTAAGGGCCCCTTGGGGCACTGAAGCTTTCTTT,CASSLRAPWGTEAFF
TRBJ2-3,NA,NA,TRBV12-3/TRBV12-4,TGTGCCAGCAGTCGACAGGTGGGGATCACAGATACGCAGTATTTT,CASSRQVGITDTQYF
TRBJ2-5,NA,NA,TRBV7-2,TGTGCCAGCAGCTCCCAGCGGGTTAAAGAGACCCAGTACTTC,CASSSQRVKETQYF
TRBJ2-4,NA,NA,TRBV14,TGTGCCAGCAGCCCCCGACAGGTGCTACCCCTAGCCAAAAACATTCAGTACTTC,CASSPRQVLPLAKNIQYF
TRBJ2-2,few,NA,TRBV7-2,TGTGCCAGCAGCTTCGAAGGCGGGGCGAACACCGGGGAGCTGTTTTTT,CASSFEGGANTGELFF
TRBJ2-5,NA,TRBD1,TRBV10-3,TGTGCCATCAAGGGACAGCAAGAGACCCAGTACTTC,CAIKGQQETQYF
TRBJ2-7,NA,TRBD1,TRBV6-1,TGTGCCATCAGTGGCAGGGGGACGATCTCCTACGAGCAGTACTTC,CAISGRGTISYEQYF
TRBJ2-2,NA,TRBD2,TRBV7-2,TGTGCCAGCACCCCAAGAGCGGGAGTCGACACCGGGGAGCTGTTTTTT,CASTPRAGVDTGELFF
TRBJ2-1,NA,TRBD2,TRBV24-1,TGTGCCACCAGTGACCTGACCGTAGCGGGAGAAGAGAATGAGCAGTTCTTC,CATSDLTVAGEENEQFF
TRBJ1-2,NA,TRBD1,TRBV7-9,TGTGCCAGCAGCTCTGGGGACAGGGGACAGTATGGCTACACCTTC,CASSSGDRGQYGYTF